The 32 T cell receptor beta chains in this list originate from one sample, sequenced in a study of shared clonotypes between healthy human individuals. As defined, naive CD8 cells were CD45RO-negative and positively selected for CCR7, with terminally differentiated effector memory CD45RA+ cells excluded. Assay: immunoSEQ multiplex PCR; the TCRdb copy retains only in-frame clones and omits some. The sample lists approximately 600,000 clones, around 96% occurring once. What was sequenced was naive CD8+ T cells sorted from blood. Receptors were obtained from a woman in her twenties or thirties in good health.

CDR3 nucleotide sequence: TGTGCCAGCAGTTACGGGGGAGGGTCGACCTACGAGCAGTACTTC. Translated, it gives CASSYGGGSTYEQYF. The genes are TRBV6-6 and TRBJ2-7, with TRBD2 identical over 7 bases. The CDR3 consists of 15 residues. Germline trimming cut 2 bases from V and 2 bases from J; bases unmatched to any gene: 6. CDR1 is MNHNY and CDR2 is SVGAGI in the germline V gene (reference sequence).

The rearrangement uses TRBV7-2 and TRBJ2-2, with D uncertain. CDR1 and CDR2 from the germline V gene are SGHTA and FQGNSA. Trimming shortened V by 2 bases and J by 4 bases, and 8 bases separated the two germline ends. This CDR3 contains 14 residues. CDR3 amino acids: CASSLLGSTGELFF. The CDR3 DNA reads TGTGCCAGCAGCTTACTGGGTAGCACCGGGGAGCTGTTTTTT.

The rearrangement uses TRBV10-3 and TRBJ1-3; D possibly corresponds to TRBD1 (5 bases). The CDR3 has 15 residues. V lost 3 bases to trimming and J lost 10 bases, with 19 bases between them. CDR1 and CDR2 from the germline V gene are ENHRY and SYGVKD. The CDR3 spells CAISDRDGGKGTIYF. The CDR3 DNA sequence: TGTGCCATCAGTGACCGGGACGGTGGAAAAGGTACCATATATTTT.

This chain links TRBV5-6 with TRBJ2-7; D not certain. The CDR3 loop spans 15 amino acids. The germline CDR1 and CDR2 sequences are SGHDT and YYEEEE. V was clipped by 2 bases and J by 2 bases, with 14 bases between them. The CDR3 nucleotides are TGTGCCAGCAGCTTTATACCCGGGCCCCCCTACGAGCAGTACTTC. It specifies CASSFIPGPPYEQYF.

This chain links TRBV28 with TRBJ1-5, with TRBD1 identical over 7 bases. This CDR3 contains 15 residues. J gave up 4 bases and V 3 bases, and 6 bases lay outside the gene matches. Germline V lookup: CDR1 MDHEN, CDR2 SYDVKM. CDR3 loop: CASSLSWGQNQPQHF. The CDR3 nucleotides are TGTGCCAGCAGTTTGTCTTGGGGACAGAATCAGCCCCAGCATTTT.

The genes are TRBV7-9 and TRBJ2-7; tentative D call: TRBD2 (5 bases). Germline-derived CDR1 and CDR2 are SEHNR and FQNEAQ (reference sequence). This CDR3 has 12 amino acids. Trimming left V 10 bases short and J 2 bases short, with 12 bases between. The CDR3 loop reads CAIRESAYEQYF. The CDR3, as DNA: TGTGCCATCCGGGAATCCGCCTACGAGCAGTACTTC.

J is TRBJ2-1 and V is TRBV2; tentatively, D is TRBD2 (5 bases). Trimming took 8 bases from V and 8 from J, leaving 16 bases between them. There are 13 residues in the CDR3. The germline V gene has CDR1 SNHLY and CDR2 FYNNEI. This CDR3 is CASRGVSEHEQFF. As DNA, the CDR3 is TGTGCCAGCCGGGGTGTCAGCGAGCATGAGCAGTTCTTC. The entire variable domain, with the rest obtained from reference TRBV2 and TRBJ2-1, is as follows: EPEVTQTPSHQVTQMGQEVILRCVPISNHLYFYWYRQILGQKVEFLVSFYNNEISEKSEIFDDQFSVERPDGSNFTLKIRSTKLEDSAMYFCASRGVSEHEQFFGPGTRLTVL.

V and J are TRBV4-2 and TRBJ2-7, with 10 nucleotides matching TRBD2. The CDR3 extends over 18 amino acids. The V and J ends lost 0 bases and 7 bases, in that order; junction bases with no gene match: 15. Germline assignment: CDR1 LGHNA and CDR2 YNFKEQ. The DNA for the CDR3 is TGTGCCAGCAGCCAAGAGAGGGGAGAGCGGGAGGGCCTTTGGGAGCAGTACTTC. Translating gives CASSQERGEREGLWEQYF.

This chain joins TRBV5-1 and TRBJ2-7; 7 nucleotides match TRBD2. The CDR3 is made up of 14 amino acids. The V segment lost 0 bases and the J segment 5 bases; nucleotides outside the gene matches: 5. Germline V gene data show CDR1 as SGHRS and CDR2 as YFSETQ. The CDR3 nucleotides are TGCGCCAGCAGCTTGGCCTCCCTAGCGGACGAGCAGTACTTC. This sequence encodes CASSLASLADEQYF.

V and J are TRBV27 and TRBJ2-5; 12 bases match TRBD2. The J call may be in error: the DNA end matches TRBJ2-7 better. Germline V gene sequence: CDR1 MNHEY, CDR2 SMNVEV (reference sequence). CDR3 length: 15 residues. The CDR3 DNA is TGTGCCAGCAGTCCACTAGCGGGAGGTAGTTACGAGCAGTACTTC. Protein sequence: CASSPLAGGSYEQYF.

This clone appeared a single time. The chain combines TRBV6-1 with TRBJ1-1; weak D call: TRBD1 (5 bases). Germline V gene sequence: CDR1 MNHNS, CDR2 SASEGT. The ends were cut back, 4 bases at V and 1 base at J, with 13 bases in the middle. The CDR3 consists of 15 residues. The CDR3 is CASSVSGRSNTEAFF. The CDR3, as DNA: TGTGCCAGCAGTGTATCGGGGCGATCGAACACTGAAGCTTTCTTT.

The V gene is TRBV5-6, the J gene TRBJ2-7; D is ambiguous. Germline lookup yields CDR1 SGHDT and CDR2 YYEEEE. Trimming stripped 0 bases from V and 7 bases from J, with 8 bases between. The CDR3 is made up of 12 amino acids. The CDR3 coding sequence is TGTGCCAGCAGCTTGGGGCAGGAGGAGCAGTACTTC. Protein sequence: CASSLGQEEQYF.

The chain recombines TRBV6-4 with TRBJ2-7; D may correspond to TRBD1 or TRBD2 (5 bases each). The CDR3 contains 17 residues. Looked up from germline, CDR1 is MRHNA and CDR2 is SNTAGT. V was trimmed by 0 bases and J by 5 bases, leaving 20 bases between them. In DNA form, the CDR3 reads TGTGCCAGCAGTGACTCGAAGTGGGGGTGCTTGATCCACGAGCAGTACTTC. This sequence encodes CASSDSKWGCLIHEQYF.

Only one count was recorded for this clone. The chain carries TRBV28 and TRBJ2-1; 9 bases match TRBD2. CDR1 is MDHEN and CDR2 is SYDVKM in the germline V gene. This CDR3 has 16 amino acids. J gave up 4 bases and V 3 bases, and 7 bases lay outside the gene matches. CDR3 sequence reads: CASSFAASGTYNEQFF. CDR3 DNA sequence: TGTGCCAGCAGTTTCGCGGCTAGCGGGACGTACAATGAGCAGTTCTTC.

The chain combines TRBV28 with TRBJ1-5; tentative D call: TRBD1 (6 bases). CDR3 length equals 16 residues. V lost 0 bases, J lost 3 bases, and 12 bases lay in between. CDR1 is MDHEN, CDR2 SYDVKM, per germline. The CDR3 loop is CASSLWGAGDNQPQHF. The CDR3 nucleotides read TGTGCCAGCAGTTTATGGGGTGCAGGGGACAATCAGCCCCAGCATTTT.

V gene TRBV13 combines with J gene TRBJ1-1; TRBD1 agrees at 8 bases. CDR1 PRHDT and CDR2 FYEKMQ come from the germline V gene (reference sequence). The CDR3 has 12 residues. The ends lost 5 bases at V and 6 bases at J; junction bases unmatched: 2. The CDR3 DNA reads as TGTGCCAGCAGCGACAGGGGTTCTGAAGCTTTCTTT. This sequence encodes CASSDRGSEAFF.

The CDR3 here is CASSLAGRGSYF. The CDR3 bases are TGTGCCAGCAGCTTAGCGGGCCGGGGGTCGTACTTC. This sequence joins TRBV7-9 and TRBJ2-7, with D possibly being TRBD2 (6 bases). The germline CDR1 and CDR2 sequences are SEHNR and FQNEAQ (reference sequence). The CDR3 loop spans 12 amino acids. The ends were cut back, 0 bases at V and 12 bases at J, with 12 bases in the middle. The full variable domain, with the rest looked up from reference TRBV7-9 and TRBJ2-7, is DTGVSQNPRHKITKRGQNVTFRCDPISEHNRLYWYRQTLGQGPEFLTYFQNEAQLEKSRLLSDRFSAERPKGSFSTLEIQRTEQGDSAMYLCASSLAGRGSYFGPGTRLTVT.

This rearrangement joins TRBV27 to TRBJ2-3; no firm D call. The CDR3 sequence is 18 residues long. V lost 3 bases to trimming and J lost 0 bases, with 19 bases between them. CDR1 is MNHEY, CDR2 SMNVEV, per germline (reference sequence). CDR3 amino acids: CASSFGLLGLDSTDTQYF. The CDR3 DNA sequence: TGTGCCAGCAGTTTCGGGTTGTTAGGGCTTGATAGCACAGATACGCAGTATTTT.

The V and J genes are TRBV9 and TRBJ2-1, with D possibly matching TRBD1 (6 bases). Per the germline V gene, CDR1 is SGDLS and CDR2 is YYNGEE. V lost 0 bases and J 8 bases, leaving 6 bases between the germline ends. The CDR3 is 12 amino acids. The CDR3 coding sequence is TGTGCCAGCAGCGTAGAGGGGGATGAGCAGTTCTTC. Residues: CASSVEGDEQFF. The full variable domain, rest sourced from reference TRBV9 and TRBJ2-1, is DSGVTQTPKHLITATGQRVTLRCSPRSGDLSVYWYQQSLDQGLQFLIQYYNGEERAKGNILERFSAQQFPDLHSELNLSSLELGDSALYFCASSVEGDEQFFGPGTRLTVL.

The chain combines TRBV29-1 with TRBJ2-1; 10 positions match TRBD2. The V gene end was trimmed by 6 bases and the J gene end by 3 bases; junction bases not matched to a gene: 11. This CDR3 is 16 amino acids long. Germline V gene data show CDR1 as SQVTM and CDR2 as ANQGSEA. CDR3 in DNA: TGCAGCGTCGGACTAGCGGAGGGGGGAAACTACAATGAGCAGTTCTTC. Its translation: CSVGLAEGGNYNEQFF.

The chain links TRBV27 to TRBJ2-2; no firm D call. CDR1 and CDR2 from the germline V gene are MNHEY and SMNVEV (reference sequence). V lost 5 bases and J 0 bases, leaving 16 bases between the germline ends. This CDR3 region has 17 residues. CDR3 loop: CASSPEKTRSNTGELFF. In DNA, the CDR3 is TGTGCCAGCAGTCCAGAAAAGACAAGATCGAACACCGGGGAGCTGTTTTTT.

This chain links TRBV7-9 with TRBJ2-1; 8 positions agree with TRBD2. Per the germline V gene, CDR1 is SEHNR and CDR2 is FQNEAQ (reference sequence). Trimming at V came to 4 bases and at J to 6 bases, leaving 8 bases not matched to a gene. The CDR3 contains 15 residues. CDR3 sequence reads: CASSSAGVPVNEQFF. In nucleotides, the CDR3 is TGTGCCAGCAGCTCAGCGGGAGTCCCGGTCAATGAGCAGTTCTTC.

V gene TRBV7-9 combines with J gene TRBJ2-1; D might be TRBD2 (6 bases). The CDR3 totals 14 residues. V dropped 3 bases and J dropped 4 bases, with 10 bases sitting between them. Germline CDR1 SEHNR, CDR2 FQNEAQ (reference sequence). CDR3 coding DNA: TGTGCCAGCAGCTTTGGAGGGAGATACAATGAGCAGTTCTTC. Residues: CASSFGGRYNEQFF.

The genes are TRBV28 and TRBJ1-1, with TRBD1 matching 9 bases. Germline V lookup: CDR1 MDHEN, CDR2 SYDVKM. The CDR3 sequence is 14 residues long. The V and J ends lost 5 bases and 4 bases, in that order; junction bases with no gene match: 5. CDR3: CASSRGTGITEAFF. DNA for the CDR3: TGTGCCAGCAGTCGCGGGACAGGGATCACTGAAGCTTTCTTT.

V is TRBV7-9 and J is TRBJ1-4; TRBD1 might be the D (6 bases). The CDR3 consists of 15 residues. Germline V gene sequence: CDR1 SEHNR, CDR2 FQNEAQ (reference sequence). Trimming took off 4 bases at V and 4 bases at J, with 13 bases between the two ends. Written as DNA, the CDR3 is TGTGCCAGCAGCTCTCGGACAGAAAATAATGAAAAACTGTTTTTT. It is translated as CASSSRTENNEKLFF.

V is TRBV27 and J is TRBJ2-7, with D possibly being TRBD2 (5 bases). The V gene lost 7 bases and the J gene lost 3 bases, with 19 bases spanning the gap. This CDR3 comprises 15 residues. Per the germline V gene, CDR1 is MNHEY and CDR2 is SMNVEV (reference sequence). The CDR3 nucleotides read TGTGCCAGCATTCAAAGACTCGCTCGGGGCTACGAGCAGTACTTC. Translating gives CASIQRLARGYEQYF.

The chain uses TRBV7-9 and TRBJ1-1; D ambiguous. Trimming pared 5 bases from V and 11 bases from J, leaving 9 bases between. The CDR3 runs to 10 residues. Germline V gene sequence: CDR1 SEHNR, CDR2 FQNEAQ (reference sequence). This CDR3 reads CASSGDVAFF. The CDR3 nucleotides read TGTGCCAGCAGCGGGGATGTCGCTTTCTTT.

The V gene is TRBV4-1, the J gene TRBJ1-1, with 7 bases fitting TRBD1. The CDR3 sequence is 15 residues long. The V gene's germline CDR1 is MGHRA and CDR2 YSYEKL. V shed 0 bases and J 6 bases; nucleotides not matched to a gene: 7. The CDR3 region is CASSQDEGAGAEAFF. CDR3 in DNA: TGCGCCAGCAGCCAAGATGAGGGGGCGGGTGCTGAAGCTTTCTTT.

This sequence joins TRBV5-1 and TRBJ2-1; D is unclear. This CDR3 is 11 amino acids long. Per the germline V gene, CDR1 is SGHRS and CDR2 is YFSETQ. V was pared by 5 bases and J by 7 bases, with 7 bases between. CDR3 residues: CASRTANEQFF. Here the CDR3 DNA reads TGCGCCAGCAGGACGGCGAATGAGCAGTTCTTC.

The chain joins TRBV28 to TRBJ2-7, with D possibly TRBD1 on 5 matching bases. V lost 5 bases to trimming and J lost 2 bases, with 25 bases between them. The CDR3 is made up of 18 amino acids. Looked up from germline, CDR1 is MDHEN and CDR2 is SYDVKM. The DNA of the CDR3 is TGTGCCAGCAGTACCCCTTCTGGGGCAGTCCCGGATCCCTACGAGCAGTACTTC. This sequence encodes CASSTPSGAVPDPYEQYF.

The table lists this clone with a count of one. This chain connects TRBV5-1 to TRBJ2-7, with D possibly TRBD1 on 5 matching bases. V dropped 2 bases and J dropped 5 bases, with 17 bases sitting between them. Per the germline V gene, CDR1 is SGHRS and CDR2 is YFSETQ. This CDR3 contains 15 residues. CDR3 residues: CASSFSFGQGHEQYF. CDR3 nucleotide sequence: TGCGCCAGCAGCTTTAGTTTTGGGCAGGGCCACGAGCAGTACTTC. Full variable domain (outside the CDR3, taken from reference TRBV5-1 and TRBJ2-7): KAGVTQTPRYLIKTRGQQVTLSCSPISGHRSVSWYQQTPGQGLQFLFEYFSETQRNKGNFPGRFSGRQFSNSRSEMNVSTLELGDSALYLCASSFSFGQGHEQYFGPGTRLTVT.

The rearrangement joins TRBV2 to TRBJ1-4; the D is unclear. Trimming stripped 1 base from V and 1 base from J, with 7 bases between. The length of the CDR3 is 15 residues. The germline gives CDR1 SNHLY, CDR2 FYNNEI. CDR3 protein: CASSEGGITNEKLFF. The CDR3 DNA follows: TGTGCCAGCAGTGAAGGGGGTATAACTAATGAAAAACTGTTTTTT.